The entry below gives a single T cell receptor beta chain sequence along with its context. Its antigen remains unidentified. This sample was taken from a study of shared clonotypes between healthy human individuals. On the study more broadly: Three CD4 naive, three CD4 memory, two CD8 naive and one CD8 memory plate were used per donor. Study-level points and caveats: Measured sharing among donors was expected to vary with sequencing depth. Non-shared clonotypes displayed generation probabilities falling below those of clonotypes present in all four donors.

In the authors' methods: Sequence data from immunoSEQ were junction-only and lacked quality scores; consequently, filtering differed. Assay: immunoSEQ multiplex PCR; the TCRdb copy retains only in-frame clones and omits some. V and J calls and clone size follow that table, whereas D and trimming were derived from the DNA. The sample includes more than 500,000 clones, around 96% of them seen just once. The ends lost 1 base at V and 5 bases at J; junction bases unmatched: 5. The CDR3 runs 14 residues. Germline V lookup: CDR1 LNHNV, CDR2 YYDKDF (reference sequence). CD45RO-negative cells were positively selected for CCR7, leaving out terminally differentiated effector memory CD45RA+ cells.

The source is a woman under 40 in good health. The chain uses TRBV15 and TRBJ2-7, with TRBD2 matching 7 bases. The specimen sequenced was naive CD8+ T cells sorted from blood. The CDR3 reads CATSRVGEGNEQYF. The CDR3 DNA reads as TGTGCCACCAGCAGAGTGGGGGAGGGTAACGAGCAGTACTTC.